This T cell receptor (beta chain) derives from a study of shared T cell receptors in the human thymus. Generated by immunoSEQ multiplex PCR, the TCRdb table keeps only in-frame clones and is missing some. This sample has hundreds of thousands of clones, with roughly 88% found just once. Germline assignment: CDR1 MDHEN and CDR2 SYDVKM. CDR3 size: 18 residues. V lost 2 bases, J lost 7 bases, and 26 bases lay in between. These data also featured in a second study, about human thymus T cells.

The rearrangement uses TRBV28 and TRBJ1-1; weak D call: TRBD1 (6 bases). The receptor comes from a girl less than two years old with a congenital heart defect. The material sequenced was thymocytes. The CDR3 DNA reads TGTGCCAGCAGTTTAGGCAGGGGTGGGTCCAATAGCCAGGGTGAAGCTTTCTTT. Translation gives CASSLGRGGSNSQGEAFF.